This T cell receptor (beta chain) was observed in a study of cytomegalovirus exposure and HLA in healthy donors. Across the whole study: T cells numbering approximately 170 million yielded 117 million unique TCR beta sequences in an earlier analysis. Study-level points and caveats: Listed as cytomegalovirus-associated were 150 to 200 TCR beta chains.

Germline lookup yields CDR1 ENHRY and CDR2 SYGVKD. This CDR3 has 16 residues. With 60 Vbeta and 13 Jbeta primers, the PCR was carried out. Libraries were prepared by immunoSEQ multiplex PCR; TCRdb keeps only in-frame clonotypes and omits some of them. The repertoire holds about 98,000 clones, with about 81% as singletons. Remarks on this clone: Its antigen is not known.

The sequence was obtained from a middle-aged man in good health and CMV-seronegative. The sequenced sample consisted of PBMCs. This chain connects TRBV10-3 to TRBJ2-5; the D gene is possibly TRBD1 (6 bases). Gene TRBJ2-7 matches the end of the DNA better, so the J call may be wrong. CDR3 in amino acids: CAISESGQGISYEQYF. The CDR3 DNA is TGTGCCATCAGTGAGTCAGGGCAGGGGATCTCCTACGAGCAGTACTTC.